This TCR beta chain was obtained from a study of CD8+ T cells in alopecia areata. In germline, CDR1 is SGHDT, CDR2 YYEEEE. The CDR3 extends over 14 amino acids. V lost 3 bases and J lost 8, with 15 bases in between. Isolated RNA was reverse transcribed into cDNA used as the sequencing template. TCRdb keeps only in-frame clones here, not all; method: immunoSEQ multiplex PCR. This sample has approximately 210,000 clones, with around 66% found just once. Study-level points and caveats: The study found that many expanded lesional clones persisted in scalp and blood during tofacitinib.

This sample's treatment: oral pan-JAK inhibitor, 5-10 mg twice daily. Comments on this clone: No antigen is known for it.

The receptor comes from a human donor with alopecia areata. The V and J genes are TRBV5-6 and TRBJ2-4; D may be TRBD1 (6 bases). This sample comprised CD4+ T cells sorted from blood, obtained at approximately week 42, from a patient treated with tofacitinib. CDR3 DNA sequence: TGTGCCAGCAGCTCCCCGATGGGGGCCGACATTCAGTACTTC. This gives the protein CASSSPMGADIQYF.